This entry features one TCR beta chain sequence. This sample is part of a study of blood T cell repertoires in COVID-19. The wider study: Acute and convalescent COVID-19 samples came from the United States, Italy and Spain.

Measured with immunoSEQ multiplex PCR; TCRdb has only the in-frame clones, and not every one. The repertoire consists of fewer than 350,000 clones, with 85% occurring once and the leading ten covering 2% to 3%. Sequenced sample: PBMCs or T cells enriched from blood (not recorded which). The source of this sequence is a woman aged 50 to 60 who had recovered from COVID-19.

Here the CDR3 reads CASTPIRGRLTGELFF. CDR3 sequence (DNA): TGTGCCAGCACCCCCATTCGAGGTAGACTAACCGGGGAGCTGTTTTTT. The V and J genes are TRBV7-9 and TRBJ2-2, with D possibly being TRBD2 (5 bases). This CDR3 contains 16 residues. Germline V lookup: CDR1 SEHNR, CDR2 FQNEAQ (reference sequence). V dropped 7 bases and J dropped 5 bases, with 20 bases sitting between them.